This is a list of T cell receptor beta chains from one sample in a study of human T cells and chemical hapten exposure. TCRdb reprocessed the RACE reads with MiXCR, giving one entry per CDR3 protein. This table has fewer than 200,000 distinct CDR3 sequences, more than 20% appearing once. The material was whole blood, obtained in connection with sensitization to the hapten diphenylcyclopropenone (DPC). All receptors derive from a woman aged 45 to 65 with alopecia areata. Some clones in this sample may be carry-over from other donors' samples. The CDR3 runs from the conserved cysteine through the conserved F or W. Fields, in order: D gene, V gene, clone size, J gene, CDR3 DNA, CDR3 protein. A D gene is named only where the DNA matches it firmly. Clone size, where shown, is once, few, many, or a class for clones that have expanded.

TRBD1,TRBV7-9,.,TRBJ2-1,TGTGCCAGCAGCTTAACTGGACAGGGGGCGAATGAGCAGTTCTTC,CASSLTGQGANEQFF
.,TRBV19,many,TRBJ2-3,TGTGCCAGTAGTACGTCAGCAGATACGCAGTATTTT,CASSTSADTQYF
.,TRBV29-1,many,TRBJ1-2,TGCAGCGTTGAGGAGCCGAGCTATGGCTACACCTTC,CSVEEPSYGYTF
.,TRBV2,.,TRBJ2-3,TGTGCCAGCAGCCTGACAGGCTCTAGCACAGATACGCAGTATTTT,CASSLTGSSTDTQYF
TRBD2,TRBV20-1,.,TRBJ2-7,TGCAGTGCCCCCGGACCGACTAGCGGAGTTTACGAGCAGTACTTC,CSAPGPTSGVYEQYF
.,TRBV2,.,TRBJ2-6,TGTGCCGGACGGCCTGGGGCGGCCAACGTCCTGACTTTC,CAGRPGAANVLTF
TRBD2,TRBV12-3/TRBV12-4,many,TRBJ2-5,TGTGCCAGCAGGGTCGGAGGTACAGCGGGGGAGACCCAGTACTTC,CASRVGGTAGETQYF
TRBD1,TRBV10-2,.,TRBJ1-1,TGCGCCAGCAGTGCAACCGACAGGGGGAGGACTGAAGCTTTCTTT,CASSATDRGRTEAFF
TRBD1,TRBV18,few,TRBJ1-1,TGTGCCAGCTCTCCAAGGGTGACAGGGGTCACTGAAGCTTTCTTT,CASSPRVTGVTEAFF
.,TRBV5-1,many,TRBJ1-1,TGCGCCAGCAGCTTGGCCCAGGACACTGAAGCTTTCTTT,CASSLAQDTEAFF
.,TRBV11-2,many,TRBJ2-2,TGTGCCAGCAGCTTAGACTGGGGGCGGTACACCGGGGAGCTGTTTTTT,CASSLDWGRYTGELFF
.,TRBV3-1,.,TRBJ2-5,TGTGCCAGCATTCAAGAGACCCAGTACTTC,CASIQETQYF
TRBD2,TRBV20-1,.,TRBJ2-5,TGCAGTGCTATAAGTAGCGGGAGGGTATTGGAGACCCAGTACTTC,CSAISSGRVLETQYF
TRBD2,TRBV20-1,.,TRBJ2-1,TGCAGTGCTAGAGCTCCCCGGTGGGCTAGCGGGAGAGATGGTTGGTCCTACAATGAGCAGTTCTTC,CSARAPRWASGRDGWSYNEQFF
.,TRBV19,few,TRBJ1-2,TGTGCCAGTAGTATAAGGGGATCGAAGCCTTATGGCTACACCTTC,CASSIRGSKPYGYTF
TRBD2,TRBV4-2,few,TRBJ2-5,TGTGCCAGCAGCCCTTCTAGCGGGAGGGCCGGGCAAGAGACCCAGTACTTC,CASSPSSGRAGQETQYF
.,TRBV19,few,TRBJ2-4,TGTGCCAGTAGTAAGCCTGGGGAAGTCAAAAACATTCAGTACTTC,CASSKPGEVKNIQYF
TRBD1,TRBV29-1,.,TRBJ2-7,TGCAGCGTTGAACAGGGGGACTCCTACGAGCAGTACTTC,CSVEQGDSYEQYF
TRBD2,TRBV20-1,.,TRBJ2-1,TGCAGTGCTAGTAGCGGGTCAAGCTCCTACAATGAGCAGTTCTTC,CSASSGSSSYNEQFF
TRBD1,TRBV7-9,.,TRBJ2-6,TGTGCCAGCAGCTTAGACAAGGGGGCAAAAGGGGCCAACGTCCTGACTTTC,CASSLDKGAKGANVLTF
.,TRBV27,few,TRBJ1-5,TGTGCCAGCAGTTTAGGTACGGGGGCTTTAAATCAGCCCCAGCATTTT,CASSLGTGALNQPQHF
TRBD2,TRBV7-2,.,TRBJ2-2,TGTGCCAGCAGCTTACAACTAGCGGGAGGGCCACGGTCCGGGGAGCTGTTTTTT,CASSLQLAGGPRSGELFF
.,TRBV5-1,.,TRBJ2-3,TGCGCCAGCAGCTTGGATCGGGTGCGCACAGATACGCAGTATTTT,CASSLDRVRTDTQYF
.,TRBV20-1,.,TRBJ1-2,TGCAGTGCTCCTACATCGACAGGTTATGGCTACACCTTC,CSAPTSTGYGYTF
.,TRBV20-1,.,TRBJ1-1,TGCAGTGTTGGACCCTCACGGAAGAACACTGAAGCTTTCTTT,CSVGPSRKNTEAFF
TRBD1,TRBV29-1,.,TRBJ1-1,TGCAGCGTGGAGACCGGGACAGATAAAGCTTTCTTT,CSVETGTDKAFF
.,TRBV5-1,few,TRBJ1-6,TGCGCCAGCAGCTTGGACGGACGGAATAATTCACCCCTCCACTTT,CASSLDGRNNSPLHF
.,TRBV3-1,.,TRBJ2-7,TGTGCCAGCAGCCAAGCGAGTGAGCAGTACTTC,CASSQASEQYF
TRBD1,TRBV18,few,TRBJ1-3,TGTGCCAGCTCACCCTGGGACAGCTCTGGAAACACCATATATTTT,CASSPWDSSGNTIYF
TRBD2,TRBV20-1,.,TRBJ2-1,TGCAGTGCTATCGCCGCTAGCGGGAAAGTAAATGATGAGCAGTTCTTC,CSAIAASGKVNDEQFF
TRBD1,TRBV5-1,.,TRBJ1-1,TGCGCCAGCAGCTTACAGGGGCGGGTCACTGAAGCTTTCTTT,CASSLQGRVTEAFF
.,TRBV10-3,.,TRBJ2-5,TGTGCCATCAGTGAGTCGATGGTTCTCCTAGGGCGGGAGACCCAGTACTTC,CAISESMVLLGRETQYF
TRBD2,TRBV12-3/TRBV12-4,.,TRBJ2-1,TGTGCCAGCGGAAAAACTAGCGGGAGTTATGAGCAGTTCTTC,CASGKTSGSYEQFF
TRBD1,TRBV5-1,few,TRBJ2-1,TGCGCCAGCAGCTTGACCGGACAGGGGGCCTATGAGCAGTTCTTC,CASSLTGQGAYEQFF
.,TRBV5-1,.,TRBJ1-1,TGCGCCAGCAGATACGGGACTAACACTGAAGCTTTCTTT,CASRYGTNTEAFF
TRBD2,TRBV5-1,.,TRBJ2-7,TGCGCCAGCAGCTTGGCCTTCACTAGCGGGAGTCACGAGCAGTACTTC,CASSLAFTSGSHEQYF
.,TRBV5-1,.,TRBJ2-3,TGCGCCAGCAGCTTGGGCGATACAGGCACAGATACGCAGTATTTT,CASSLGDTGTDTQYF
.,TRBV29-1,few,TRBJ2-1,TGCAGCGTTCTTGCAGGACTCTCCTACAATGAGCAGTTCTTC,CSVLAGLSYNEQFF
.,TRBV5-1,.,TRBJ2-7,TGCGCCAGCAGCTTGGTCAGGGGAAGTGTTTTTGCCCCCTACGAGCAGTACTTC,CASSLVRGSVFAPYEQYF
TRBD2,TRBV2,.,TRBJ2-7,TGTGCCGGGAAGCCTAGCGGGAGCTGGGAGCAGTACTTC,CAGKPSGSWEQYF
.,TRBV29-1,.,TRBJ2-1,TGCAGCGTTGACGGAATACTAGGGGTTAGGGGGGATGAGCAGTTCTTC,CSVDGILGVRGDEQFF
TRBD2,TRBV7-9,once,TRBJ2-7,TGTGCCAGCAGACCTGGACAGGGGCTAGCGGGGGGACCCTACGAGCAGTACTTC,CASRPGQGLAGGPYEQYF
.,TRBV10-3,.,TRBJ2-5,TGTGCCATCAGTGAGTACAGGGAAGAGACCCAGTACTTC,CAISEYREETQYF
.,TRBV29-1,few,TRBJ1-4,TGCAGCGTTGAAAGGGGTGGGCTGTTTTTT,CSVERGGLFF
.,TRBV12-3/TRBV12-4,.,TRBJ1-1,TGTGCCAGCAGTTTCGGAGGGAACACTGAAGCTTTCTTT,CASSFGGNTEAFF
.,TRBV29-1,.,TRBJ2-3,TGCAGCGTTGTGCAAGGCCCAGATACGCAGTATTTT,CSVVQGPDTQYF
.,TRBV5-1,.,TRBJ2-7,TGCGCCAGTAAACGGGACATTTCCTACGAGCAGTACTTC,CASKRDISYEQYF
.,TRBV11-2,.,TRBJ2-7,TGTGCCAGCAGCTTATTAGACAGGTCCTCCTACGAGCAGTACTTC,CASSLLDRSSYEQYF
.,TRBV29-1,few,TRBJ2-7,TGCAGCGTTGTAGACAACACCTACGAGCAGTACTTC,CSVVDNTYEQYF
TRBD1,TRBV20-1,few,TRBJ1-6,TGCAGTGCTTCCTCCTCGGGACAGATGAATTCACCCCTCCACTTT,CSASSSGQMNSPLHF
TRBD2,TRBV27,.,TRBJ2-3,TGTGCCAGCAGTCAAACGACTAGCGGGAGGTCAGATACGCAGTATTTT,CASSQTTSGRSDTQYF
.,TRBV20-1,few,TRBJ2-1,TGCAGTTCTAGGAACAACAATGAGCAGTTCTTC,CSSRNNNEQFF
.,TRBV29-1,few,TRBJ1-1,TGCAGCGTTGAGGGCAGCACTGAAGCTTTCTTT,CSVEGSTEAFF
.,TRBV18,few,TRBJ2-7,TGTGCCAGCTCACTAAAGGGCGGGGAGTCCTACGAGCAGTACTTC,CASSLKGGESYEQYF
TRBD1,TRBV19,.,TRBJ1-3,TGTGCCAGTGGACAGGGCTTATCTGGAAACACCATATATTTT,CASGQGLSGNTIYF